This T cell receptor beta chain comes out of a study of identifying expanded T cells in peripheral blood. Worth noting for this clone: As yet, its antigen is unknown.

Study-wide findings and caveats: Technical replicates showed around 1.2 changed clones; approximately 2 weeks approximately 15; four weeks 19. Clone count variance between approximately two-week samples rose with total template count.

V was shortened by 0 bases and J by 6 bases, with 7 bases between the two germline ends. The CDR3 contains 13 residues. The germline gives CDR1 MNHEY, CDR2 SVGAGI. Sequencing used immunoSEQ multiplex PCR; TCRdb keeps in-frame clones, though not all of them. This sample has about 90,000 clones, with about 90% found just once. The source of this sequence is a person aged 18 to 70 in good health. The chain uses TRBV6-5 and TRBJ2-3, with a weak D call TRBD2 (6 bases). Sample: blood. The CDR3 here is CASSYSRGDTQYF. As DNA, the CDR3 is TGTGCCAGCAGTTACTCTCGGGGGGATACGCAGTATTTT.